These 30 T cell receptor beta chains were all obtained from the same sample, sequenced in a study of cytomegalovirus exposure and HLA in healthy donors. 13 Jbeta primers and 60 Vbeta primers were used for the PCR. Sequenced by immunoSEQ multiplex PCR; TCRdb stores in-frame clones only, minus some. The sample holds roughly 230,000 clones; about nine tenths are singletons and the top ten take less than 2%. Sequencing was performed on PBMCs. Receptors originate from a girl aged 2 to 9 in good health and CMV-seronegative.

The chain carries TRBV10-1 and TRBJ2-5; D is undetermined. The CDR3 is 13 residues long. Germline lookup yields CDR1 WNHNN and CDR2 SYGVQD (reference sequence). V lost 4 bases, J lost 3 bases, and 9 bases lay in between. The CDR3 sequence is CASSVHFEETQYF. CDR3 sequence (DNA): TGCGCCAGCAGTGTTCACTTCGAAGAGACCCAGTACTTC.

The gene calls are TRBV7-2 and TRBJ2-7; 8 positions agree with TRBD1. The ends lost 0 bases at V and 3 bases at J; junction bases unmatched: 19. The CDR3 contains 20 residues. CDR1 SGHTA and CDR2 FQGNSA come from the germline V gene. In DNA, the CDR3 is TGTGCCAGCAGCTTAGCGAGGGTGGGCTACAGGGGGGTCTCCATCTACGAGCAGTACTTC. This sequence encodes CASSLARVGYRGVSIYEQYF.

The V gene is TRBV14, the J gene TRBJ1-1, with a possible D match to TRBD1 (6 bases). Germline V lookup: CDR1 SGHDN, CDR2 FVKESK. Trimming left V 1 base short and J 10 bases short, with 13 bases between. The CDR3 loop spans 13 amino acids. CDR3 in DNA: TGTGCCAGCAGCCAAGTTCCTAGGGGGGGAGCTTTCTTT. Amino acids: CASSQVPRGGAFF. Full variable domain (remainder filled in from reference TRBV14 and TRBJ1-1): EAGVTQFPSHSVIEKGQTVTLRCDPISGHDNLYWYRRVMGKEIKFLLHFVKESKQDESGMPNNRFLAERTGGTYSTLKVQPAELEDSGVYFCASSQVPRGGAFFGQGTRLTVV.

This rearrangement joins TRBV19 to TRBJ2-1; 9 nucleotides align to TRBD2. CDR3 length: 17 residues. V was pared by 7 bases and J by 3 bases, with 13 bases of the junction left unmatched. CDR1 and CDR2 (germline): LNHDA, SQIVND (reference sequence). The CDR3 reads CASTSSGLAGHYNEQFF. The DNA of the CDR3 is TGTGCCAGTACCTCCTCGGGGCTAGCGGGGCACTACAATGAGCAGTTCTTC.

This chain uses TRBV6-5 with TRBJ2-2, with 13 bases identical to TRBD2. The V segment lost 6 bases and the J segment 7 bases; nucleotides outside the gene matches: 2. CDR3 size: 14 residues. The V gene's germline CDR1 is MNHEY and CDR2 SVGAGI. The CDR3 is CASRGLAGFGELFF. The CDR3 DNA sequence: TGTGCCAGCAGGGGACTAGCGGGATTCGGGGAGCTGTTTTTT.

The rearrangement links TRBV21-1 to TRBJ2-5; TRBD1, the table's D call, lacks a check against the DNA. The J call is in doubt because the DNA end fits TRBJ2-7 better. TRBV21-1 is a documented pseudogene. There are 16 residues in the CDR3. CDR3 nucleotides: TGTGCCAGCAGCATGATCGGGACAGGGATCTTCTACGAGCAGTACTTC. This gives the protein CASSMIGTGIFYEQYF.

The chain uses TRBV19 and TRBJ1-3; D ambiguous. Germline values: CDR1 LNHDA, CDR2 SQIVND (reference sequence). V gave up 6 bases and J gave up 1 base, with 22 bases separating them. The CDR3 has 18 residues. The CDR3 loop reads CASSANLGLAPSGNTIYF. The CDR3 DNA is TGTGCCAGTAGCGCCAACCTCGGACTGGCGCCTTCTGGAAACACCATATATTTT. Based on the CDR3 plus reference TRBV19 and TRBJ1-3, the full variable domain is DGGITQSPKYLFRKEGQNVTLSCEQNLNHDAMYWYRQDPGQGLRLIYYSQIVNDFQKGDIAEGYSVSREKKESFPLTVTSAQKNPTAFYLCASSANLGLAPSGNTIYFGEGSWLTVV.

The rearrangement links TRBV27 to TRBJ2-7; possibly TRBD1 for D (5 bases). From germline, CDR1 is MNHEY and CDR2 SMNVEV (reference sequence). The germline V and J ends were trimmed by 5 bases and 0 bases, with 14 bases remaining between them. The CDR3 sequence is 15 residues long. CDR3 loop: CASSPSSGISYEQYF. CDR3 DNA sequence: TGTGCCAGCAGTCCGTCGTCAGGGATCTCCTACGAGCAGTACTTC.

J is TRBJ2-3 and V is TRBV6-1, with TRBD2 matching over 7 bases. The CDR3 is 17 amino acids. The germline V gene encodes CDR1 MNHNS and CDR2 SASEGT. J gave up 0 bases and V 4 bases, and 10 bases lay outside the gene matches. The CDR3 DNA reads TGTGCCAGCAGTGCCTCCACCGGGACTATAAGCACAGATACGCAGTATTTT. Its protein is CASSASTGTISTDTQYF.

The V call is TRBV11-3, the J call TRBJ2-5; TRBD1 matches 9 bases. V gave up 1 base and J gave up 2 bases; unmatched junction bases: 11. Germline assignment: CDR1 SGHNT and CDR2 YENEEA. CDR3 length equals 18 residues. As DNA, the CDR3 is TGTGCCAGCAGCTTAGGGTTGGGGACAGGGAAGGGTCAAGAGACCCAGTACTTC. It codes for CASSLGLGTGKGQETQYF.

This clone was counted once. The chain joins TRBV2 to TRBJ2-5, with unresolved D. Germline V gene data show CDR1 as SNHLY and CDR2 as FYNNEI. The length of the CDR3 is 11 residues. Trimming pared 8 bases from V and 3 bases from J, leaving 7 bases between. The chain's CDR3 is CASSNKETQYF. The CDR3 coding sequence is TGTGCCAGCTCAAACAAAGAGACCCAGTACTTC.

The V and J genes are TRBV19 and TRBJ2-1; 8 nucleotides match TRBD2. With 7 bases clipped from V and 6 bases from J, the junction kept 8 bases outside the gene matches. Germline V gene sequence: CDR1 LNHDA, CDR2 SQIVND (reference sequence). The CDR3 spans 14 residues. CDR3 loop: CASIAREGPNEQFF. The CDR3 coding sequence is TGTGCCAGTATCGCTCGGGAGGGCCCCAATGAGCAGTTCTTC.

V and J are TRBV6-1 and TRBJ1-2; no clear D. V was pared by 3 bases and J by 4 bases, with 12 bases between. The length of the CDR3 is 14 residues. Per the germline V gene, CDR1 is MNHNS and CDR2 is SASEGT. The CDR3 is CASSEPAGGYGYTF. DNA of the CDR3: TGTGCCAGCAGTGAGCCGGCAGGAGGCTATGGCTACACCTTC.

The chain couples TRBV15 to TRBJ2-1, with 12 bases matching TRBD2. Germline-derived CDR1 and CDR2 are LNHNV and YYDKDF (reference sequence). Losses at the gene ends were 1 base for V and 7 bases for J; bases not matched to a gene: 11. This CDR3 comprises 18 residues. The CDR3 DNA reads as TGTGCCACCAGCAGAGGGGCTAGCGGGAGGGCCGAGGGGAATGAGCAGTTCTTC. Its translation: CATSRGASGRAEGNEQFF. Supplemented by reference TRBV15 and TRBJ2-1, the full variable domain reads DAMVIQNPRYQVTQFGKPVTLSCSQTLNHNVMYWYQQKSSQAPKLLFHYYDKDFNNEADTPDNFQSRRPNTSFCFLDIRSPGLGDTAMYLCATSRGASGRAEGNEQFFGPGTRLTVL.

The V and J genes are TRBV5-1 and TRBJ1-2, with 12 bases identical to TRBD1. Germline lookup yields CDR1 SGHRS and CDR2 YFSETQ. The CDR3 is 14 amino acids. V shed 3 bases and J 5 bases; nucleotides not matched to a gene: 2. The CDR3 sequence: CASSSGQGAYGYTF. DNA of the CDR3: TGCGCCAGCAGCTCGGGACAGGGGGCATATGGCTACACCTTC.

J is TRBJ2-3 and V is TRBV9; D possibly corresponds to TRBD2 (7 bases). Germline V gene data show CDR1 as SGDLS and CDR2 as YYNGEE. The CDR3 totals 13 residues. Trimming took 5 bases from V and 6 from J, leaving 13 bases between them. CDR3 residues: CASRGGLSDTQYF. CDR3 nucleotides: TGTGCCAGCAGGGGGGGGCTGTCTGATACGCAGTATTTT.

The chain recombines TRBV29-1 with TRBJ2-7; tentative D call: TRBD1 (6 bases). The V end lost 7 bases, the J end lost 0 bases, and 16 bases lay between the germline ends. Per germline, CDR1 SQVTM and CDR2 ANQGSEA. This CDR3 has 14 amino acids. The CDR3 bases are TGCAGCGCCACCAAAACAGGGACCTCCTACGAGCAGTACTTC. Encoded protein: CSATKTGTSYEQYF.

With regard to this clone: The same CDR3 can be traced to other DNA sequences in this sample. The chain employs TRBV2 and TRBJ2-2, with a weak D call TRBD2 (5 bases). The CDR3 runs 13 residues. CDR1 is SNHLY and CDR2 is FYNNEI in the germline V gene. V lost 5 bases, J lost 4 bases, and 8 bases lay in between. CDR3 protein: CASSLTSTGELFF. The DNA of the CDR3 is TGTGCCAGCAGTCTAACTAGCACCGGGGAGCTGTTTTTT.

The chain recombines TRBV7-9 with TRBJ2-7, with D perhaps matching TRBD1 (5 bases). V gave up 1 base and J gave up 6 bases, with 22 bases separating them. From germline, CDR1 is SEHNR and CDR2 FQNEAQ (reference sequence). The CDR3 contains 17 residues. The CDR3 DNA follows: TGTGCCAGCAGCTTAGGAGTTATTGGGAACCAGCAGGGCGAGCAGTACTTC. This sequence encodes CASSLGVIGNQQGEQYF.

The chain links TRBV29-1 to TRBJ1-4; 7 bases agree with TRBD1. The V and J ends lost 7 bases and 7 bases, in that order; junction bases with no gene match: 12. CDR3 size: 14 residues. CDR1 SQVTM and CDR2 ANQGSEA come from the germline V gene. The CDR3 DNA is TGCAGCGCCCAGGAACAGGGGTCGGGTGAAAAACTGTTTTTT. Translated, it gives CSAQEQGSGEKLFF.

The CDR3 here is CASSPPSPGLEDEQFF. For the CDR3, the DNA is TGTGCCAGCAGCCCACCGTCTCCGGGACTAGAAGATGAGCAGTTCTTC. This sequence joins TRBV5-4 and TRBJ2-1, with 8 bases identical to TRBD2. The V segment lost 4 bases and the J segment 8 bases; nucleotides outside the gene matches: 14. The CDR3 is 16 residues long. CDR1 and CDR2 from the germline V gene are SGHNT and YYREEE (reference sequence). Variable domain in full (rest from reference TRBV5-4 and TRBJ2-1): ETGVTQSPTHLIKTRGQQVTLRCSSQSGHNTVSWYQQALGQGPQFIFQYYREEENGRGNFPPRFSGLQFPNYSSELNVNALELDDSALYLCASSPPSPGLEDEQFFGPGTRLTVL.

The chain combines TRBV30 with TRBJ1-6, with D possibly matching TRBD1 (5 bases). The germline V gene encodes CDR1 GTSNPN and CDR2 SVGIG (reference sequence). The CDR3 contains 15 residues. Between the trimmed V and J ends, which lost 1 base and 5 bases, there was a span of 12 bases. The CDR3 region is CAWSDPGLNNSPLHF. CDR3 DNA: TGTGCCTGGAGTGATCCGGGACTCAATAATTCACCCCTCCACTTT.

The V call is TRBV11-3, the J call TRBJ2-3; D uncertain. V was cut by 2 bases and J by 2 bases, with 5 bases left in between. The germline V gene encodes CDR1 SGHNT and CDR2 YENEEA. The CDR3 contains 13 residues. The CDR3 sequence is CASSLQNTDTQYF. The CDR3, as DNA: TGTGCCAGCAGCTTACAAAACACAGATACGCAGTATTTT.

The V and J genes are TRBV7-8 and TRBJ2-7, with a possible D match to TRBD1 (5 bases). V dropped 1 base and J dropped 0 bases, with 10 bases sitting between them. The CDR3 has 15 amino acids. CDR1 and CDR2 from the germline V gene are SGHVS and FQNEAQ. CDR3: CASSLDRYFSYEQYF. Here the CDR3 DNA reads TGTGCCAGCAGCTTAGACAGGTATTTCTCCTACGAGCAGTACTTC. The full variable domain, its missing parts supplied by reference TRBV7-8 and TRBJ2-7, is GAGVSQSPRYKVAKRGQDVALRCDPISGHVSLFWYQQALGQGPEFLTYFQNEAQLDKSGLPSDRFFAERPEGSVSTLKIQRTQQEDSAVYLCASSLDRYFSYEQYFGPGTRLTVT.

The CDR3 spells CASSGQEGNEQFF. CDR3 nucleotide sequence: TGTGCCAGCAGTGGTCAGGAGGGCAATGAGCAGTTCTTC. The chain employs TRBV6-4 and TRBJ2-1, with D perhaps matching TRBD2 (6 bases). Between the trimmed V and J ends, which lost 4 bases and 6 bases, there was a span of 10 bases. The CDR3 contains 13 residues. From germline, CDR1 is MRHNA and CDR2 SNTAGT.

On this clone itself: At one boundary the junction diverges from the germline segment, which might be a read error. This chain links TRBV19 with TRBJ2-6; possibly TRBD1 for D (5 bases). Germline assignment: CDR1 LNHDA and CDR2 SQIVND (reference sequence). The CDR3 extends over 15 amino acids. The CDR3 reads CASSVDSSGANVLTF. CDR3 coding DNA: TGTGCCAGTAGTGTAGACAGCTCTGGGGCCAACGTCCTGACTTTC.

The CDR3 loop reads CASSYQTGGAETQYF. The CDR3 DNA follows: TGTGCCAGCAGTTACCAGACAGGGGGCGCCGAGACCCAGTACTTC. The chain has TRBV6-5 and TRBJ2-5; 10 bases are shared with TRBD1. Germline CDR1 is MNHEY and CDR2 is SVGAGI. V dropped 2 bases and J dropped 5; count of bases not matched to a gene: 5. This CDR3 comprises 15 residues.

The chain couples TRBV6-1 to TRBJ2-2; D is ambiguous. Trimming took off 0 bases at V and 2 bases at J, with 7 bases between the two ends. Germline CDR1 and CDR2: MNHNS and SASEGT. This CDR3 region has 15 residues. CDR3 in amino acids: CASSEAGFNTGELFF. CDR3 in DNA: TGTGCCAGCAGTGAAGCCGGGTTCAACACCGGGGAGCTGTTTTTT.

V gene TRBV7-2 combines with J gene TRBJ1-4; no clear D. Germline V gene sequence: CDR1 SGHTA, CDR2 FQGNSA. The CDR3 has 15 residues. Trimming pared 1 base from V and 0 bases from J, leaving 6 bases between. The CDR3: CASSLDRATNEKLFF. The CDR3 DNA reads TGTGCCAGCAGCTTAGACAGAGCAACTAATGAAAAACTGTTTTTT. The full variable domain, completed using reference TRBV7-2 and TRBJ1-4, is GAGVSQSPSNKVTEKGKDVELRCDPISGHTALYWYRQSLGQGLEFLIYFQGNSAPDKSGLPSDRFSAERTGGSVSTLTIQRTQQEDSAVYLCASSLDRATNEKLFFGSGTQLSVL.

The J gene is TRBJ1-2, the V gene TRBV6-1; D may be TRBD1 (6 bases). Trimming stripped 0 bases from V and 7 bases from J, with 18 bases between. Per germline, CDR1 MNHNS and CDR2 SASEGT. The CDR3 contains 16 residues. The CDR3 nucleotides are TGTGCCAGCAGTGAAGCTACAGGGCCAGGGCTTCGTGGCTACACCTTC. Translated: CASSEATGPGLRGYTF.